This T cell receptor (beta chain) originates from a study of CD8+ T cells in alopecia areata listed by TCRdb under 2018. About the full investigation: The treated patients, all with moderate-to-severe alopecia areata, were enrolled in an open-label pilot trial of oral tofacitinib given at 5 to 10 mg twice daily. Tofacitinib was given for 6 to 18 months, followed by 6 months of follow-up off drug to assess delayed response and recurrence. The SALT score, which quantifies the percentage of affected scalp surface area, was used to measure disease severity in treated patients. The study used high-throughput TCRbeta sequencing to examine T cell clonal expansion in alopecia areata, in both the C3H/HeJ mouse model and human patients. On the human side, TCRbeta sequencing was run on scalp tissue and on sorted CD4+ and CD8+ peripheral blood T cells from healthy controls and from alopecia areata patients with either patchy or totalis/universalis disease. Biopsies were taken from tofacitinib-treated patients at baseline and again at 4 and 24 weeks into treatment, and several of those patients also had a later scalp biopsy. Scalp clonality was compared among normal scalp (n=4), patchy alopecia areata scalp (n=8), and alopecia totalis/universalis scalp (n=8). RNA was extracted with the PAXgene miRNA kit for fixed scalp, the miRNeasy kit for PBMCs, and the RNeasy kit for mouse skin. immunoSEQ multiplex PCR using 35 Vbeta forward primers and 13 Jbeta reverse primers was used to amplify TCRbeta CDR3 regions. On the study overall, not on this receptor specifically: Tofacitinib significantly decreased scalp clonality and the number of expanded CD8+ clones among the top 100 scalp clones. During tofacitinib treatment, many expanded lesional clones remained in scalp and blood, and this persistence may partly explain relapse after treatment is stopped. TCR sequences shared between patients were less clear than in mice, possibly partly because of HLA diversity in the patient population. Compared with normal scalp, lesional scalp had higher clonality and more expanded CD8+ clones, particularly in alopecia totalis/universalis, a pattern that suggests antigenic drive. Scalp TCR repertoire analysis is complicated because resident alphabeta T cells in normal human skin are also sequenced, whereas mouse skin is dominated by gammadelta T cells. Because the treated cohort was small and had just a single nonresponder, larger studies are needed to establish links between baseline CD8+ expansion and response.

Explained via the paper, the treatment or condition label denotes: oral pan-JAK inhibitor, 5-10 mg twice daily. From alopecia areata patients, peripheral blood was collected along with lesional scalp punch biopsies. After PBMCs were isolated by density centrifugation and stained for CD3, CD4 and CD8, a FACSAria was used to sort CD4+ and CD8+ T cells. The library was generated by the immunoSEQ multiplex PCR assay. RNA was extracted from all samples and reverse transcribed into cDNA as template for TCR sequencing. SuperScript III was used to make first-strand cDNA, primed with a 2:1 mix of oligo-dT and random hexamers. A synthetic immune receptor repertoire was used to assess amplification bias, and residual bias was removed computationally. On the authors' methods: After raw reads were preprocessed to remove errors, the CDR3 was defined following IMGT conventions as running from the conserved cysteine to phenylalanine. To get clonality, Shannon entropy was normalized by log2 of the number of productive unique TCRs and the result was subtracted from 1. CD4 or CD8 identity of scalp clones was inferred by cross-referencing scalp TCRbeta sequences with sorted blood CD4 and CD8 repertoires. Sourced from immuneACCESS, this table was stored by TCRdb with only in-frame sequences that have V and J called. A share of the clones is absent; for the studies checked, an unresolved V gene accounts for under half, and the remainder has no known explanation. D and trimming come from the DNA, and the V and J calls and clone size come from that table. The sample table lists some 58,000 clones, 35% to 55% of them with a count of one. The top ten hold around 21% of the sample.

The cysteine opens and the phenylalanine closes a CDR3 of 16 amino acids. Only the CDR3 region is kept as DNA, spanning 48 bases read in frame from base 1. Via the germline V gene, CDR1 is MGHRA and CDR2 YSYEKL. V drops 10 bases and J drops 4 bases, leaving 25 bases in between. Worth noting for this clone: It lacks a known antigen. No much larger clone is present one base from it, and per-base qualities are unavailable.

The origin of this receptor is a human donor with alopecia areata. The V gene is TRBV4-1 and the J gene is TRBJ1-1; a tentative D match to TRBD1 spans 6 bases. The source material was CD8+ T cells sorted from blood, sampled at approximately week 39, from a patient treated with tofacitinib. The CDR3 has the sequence CATSMRAPGGPTEAFF. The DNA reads TGCGCCACCTCTATGAGGGCCCCGGGGGGGCCCACTGAAGCTTTCTTT.